The source of this TCR beta chain is a study of blood T cell repertoires in COVID-19. Across the whole study: Italy, Spain and the United States were the sources of the convalescent and acute COVID-19 samples. The analysed material was cDNA or gDNA that came from T cells, B-cell-depleted T cells, or PBMCs.

Authors' methods: By means of reference gene primer amplification, nucleated cell counts were estimated. Assay: immunoSEQ multiplex PCR; the TCRdb copy retains only in-frame clones and omits some. V and J calls and clone size are given by that table; D and trimming were obtained from the DNA. The sample consists of about 110,000 clones, 70% to 90% of them appearing once. Details on this clone: At the DNA level, this CDR3 is encoded by other sequences in the same sample as well.

The CDR3 is made up of 13 amino acids. V was clipped by 1 base and J by 4 bases, with 7 bases between them. V usage is TRBV12-3 or TRBV12-4 and J usage is TRBJ1-2, with D possibly being TRBD1 (5 bases). This clonotype originated in a human donor in a cohort sampled during active COVID-19. Sequencing was performed on peripheral blood. CDR3 loop: CASSLGQGYGYTF. In DNA form, the CDR3 reads TGTGCCAGCAGTTTAGGGCAGGGCTATGGCTACACCTTC.